This passage covers 3 T cell receptor beta chains from one sample sequenced in a study of blood T cell repertoires in COVID-19. Sequencing used immunoSEQ multiplex PCR; TCRdb keeps in-frame clones, though not all of them. This sample has 95,000 to 150,000 clones, with 70% to 90% found just once. Sequencing used peripheral blood. The receptors here all came from a man aged 35-49 years with acute or convalescent COVID-19.

The sample holds one count of this clone. The V gene is TRBV19, the J gene TRBJ2-1; the D gene is possibly TRBD2 (6 bases). The CDR3 has 14 amino acids. CDR1 is LNHDA, CDR2 SQIVND, per germline (reference sequence). V lost 7 bases, J lost 7 bases, and 17 bases lay in between. The CDR3 DNA is TGTGCCAGTAAGATGCGGGGACGGGGAAATGAGCAGTTCTTC. Amino acids: CASKMRGRGNEQFF.

The V and J genes are TRBV9 and TRBJ1-3; 7 positions match TRBD1. CDR1 SGDLS and CDR2 YYNGEE come from the germline V gene. Trimming at V came to 3 bases and at J to 4 bases, leaving 7 bases not matched to a gene. The CDR3 is 15 amino acids. CDR3 region: CASSADRAGGNTIYF. As DNA, the CDR3 is TGTGCCAGCAGCGCCGACAGGGCGGGCGGAAACACCATATATTTT.

The chain has TRBV18 and TRBJ1-6, with 9 bases matching TRBD1. Per the germline V gene, CDR1 is KGHSH and CDR2 is LQKENI. Trimming at V came to 6 bases and at J to 10 bases, leaving 13 bases not matched to a gene. This CDR3 is 16 amino acids long. The CDR3 reads CASSNTGTGNRSPLHF. CDR3 nucleotides: TGTGCCAGCTCGAACACCGGGACAGGGAATAGGTCACCCCTCCACTTT.